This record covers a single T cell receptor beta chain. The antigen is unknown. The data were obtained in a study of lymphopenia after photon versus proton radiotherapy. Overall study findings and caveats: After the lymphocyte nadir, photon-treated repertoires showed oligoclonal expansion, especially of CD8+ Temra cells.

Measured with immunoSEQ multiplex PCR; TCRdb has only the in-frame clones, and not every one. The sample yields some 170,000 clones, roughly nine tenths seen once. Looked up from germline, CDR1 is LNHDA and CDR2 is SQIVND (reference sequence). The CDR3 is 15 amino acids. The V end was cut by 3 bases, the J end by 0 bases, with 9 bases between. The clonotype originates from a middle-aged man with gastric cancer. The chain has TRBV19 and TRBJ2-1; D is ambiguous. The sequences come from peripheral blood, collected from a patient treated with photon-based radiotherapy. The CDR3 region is CASSIRAGSYNEQFF. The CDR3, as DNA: TGTGCCAGTAGTATTAGGGCAGGCTCCTACAATGAGCAGTTCTTC.